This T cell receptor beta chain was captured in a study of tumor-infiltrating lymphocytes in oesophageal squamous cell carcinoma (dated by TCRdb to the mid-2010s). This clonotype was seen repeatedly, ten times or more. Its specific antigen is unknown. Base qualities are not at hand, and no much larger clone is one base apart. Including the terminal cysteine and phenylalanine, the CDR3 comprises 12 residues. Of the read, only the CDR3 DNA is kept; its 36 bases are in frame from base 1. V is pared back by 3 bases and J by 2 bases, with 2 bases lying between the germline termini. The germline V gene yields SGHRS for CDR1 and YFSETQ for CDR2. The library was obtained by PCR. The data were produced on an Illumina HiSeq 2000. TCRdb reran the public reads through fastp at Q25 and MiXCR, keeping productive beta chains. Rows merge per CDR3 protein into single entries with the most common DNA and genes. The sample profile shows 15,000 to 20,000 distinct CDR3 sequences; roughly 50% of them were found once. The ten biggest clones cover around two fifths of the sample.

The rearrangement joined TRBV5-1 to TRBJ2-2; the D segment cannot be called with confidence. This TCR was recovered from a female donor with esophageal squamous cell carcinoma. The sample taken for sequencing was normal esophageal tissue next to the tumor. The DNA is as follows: TGCGCCAGCAGCTCCAACACCGGGGAGCTGTTTTTT. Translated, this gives CASSSNTGELFF. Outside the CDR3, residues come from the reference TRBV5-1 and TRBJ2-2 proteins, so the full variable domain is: KAGVTQTPRYLIKTRGQQVTLSCSPISGHRSVSWYQQTPGQGLQFLFEYFSETQRNKGNFPGRFSGRQFSNSRSEMNVSTLELGDSALYLCASSSNTGELFFGEGSRLTVL.